This T cell receptor beta chain was captured by sequencing in a study of CD8+ T cells in alopecia areata. The CDR3 has 13 amino acids. V trimming: 1 base; J trimming: 5 bases; junction bases outside the gene matches: 2. The germline V gene encodes CDR1 SQVTM and CDR2 ANQGSEA. Extraction and reverse transcription of RNA yielded cDNA as the sequencing template. Sequencing used immunoSEQ multiplex PCR; TCRdb keeps in-frame clones, though not all of them. The table has 65,000 to 70,000 clones, 50% to 75% seen once; the top ten hold more than 15%. This receptor was obtained from a human donor with alopecia areata. The chain joins TRBV29-1 to TRBJ2-5; 9 bases align to TRBD1. Material: CD8+ T cells sorted from blood, obtained at week 0. As DNA, the CDR3 is TGCAGCGTTGAAGGAACAGGGGGCGAGACCCAGTACTTC. Its protein is CSVEGTGGETQYF. Based on the CDR3 plus reference TRBV29-1 and TRBJ2-5, the full variable domain is SAVISQKPSRDICQRGTSLTIQCQVDSQVTMMFWYRQQPGQSLTLIATANQGSEATYESGFVIDKFPISRPNLTFSTLTVSNMSPEDSSIYLCSVEGTGGETQYFGPGTRLLVL.